These T cell receptor beta chains were read from a single sample in a study of cytomegalovirus exposure and HLA in healthy donors. Clones were sequenced by immunoSEQ multiplex PCR, and TCRdb holds only the in-frame ones, with some missing. The sample lists 110,000 or so clones; about nine tenths were seen once. Sequenced material: PBMCs. These receptor sequences come from a woman between 18 and 29 years old in good health and CMV-seronegative. The CDR3 runs from the conserved cysteine through the conserved F or W. D genes are given only for firm matches. Only some rows state a clone size, as once, few, many or a class for expanded clones.

TGTGCCATCCGGGACAGCCTCTACGAGCAGTACTTC | CAIRDSLYEQYF | TRBD1 | - | TRBJ2-7 | TRBV6-1
TGTGCCAGCGGCAGTGCCCTAAACAGGGGGTCCTACAATGAGCAGTTCTTC | CASGSALNRGSYNEQFF | TRBD1 | - | TRBJ2-1 | TRBV9
TGTGCCAGCTCCCGGACTAGCGGGAGGGCCAACCACGAGCAGTACTTC | CASSRTSGRANHEQYF | TRBD2 | - | TRBJ2-7 | TRBV18
TGTGCCAGCAGCGTAGCTGGGACTAACTACGAGCAGTACTTC | CASSVAGTNYEQYF | TRBD2 | few | TRBJ2-7 | TRBV9
TGTGCCAGCAGTTTGGCGGGACGGATGAACTATGGCTACACCTTC | CASSLAGRMNYGYTF | - | - | TRBJ1-2 | TRBV27
TGTGCCAGCAGGCCACTCCTAGCGGGGGCAGGGGAGACCCAGTACTTC | CASRPLLAGAGETQYF | TRBD2 | - | TRBJ2-5 | TRBV28
TGTGCCAGCCGGAGGACAGGCACACCCTACGAGCAGTACTTC | CASRRTGTPYEQYF | TRBD1 | - | TRBJ2-7 | TRBV28
TGTGCCAGCGGGCAGTTCTACGAGCAGTACTTC | CASGQFYEQYF | - | - | TRBJ2-7 | TRBV6-5
TGCGCCAGCGAGAAGGCCCCAGCTAGCGGGAAGTTTCAGTTCTTC | CASEKAPASGKFQFF | TRBD2 | - | TRBJ2-1 | TRBV5-1
TGTGCCAGCAGCGCCTCAGGGTCGACAGGCGGCTACACCTTC | CASSASGSTGGYTF | - | few | TRBJ1-2 | TRBV27
TGTGCCAGCAGACCGGGACAGGGAGACGGCTACACCTTC | CASRPGQGDGYTF | TRBD1 | - | TRBJ1-2 | TRBV6-5
TGCGCCAGCAGCCACGTTGGCGGGGGCCTCTCCTACAATGAGCAGTTCTTC | CASSHVGGGLSYNEQFF | - | - | TRBJ2-1 | TRBV4-1
TGTGCCAGCAGTCCCGGACAGCAACCCTACGAGCAGTACTTC | CASSPGQQPYEQYF | - | - | TRBJ2-7 | TRBV25-1
TGCGCCAGCAGCCCAACCGGGGGGAACACTGAAGCTTTCTTT | CASSPTGGNTEAFF | - | - | TRBJ1-1 | TRBV5-1
TGCGCCAGCAGCCCGGCCGGGACAGGGGTTAGTTTTGACTATGGCTACACCTTC | CASSPAGTGVSFDYGYTF | TRBD1 | - | TRBJ1-2 | TRBV4-3
TGTGCCAGCAGTACCTACGGGGAGCTGTTTTTT | CASSTYGELFF | - | - | TRBJ2-2 | TRBV28
TGTGCCAGCAGCTCCGCTCGCGCGTCTGATACGCAGTATTTT | CASSSARASDTQYF | - | - | TRBJ2-3 | TRBV7-9
TGTGCCAGCAGTTGGGGGGGGAACACTGAAGCTTTCTTT | CASSWGGNTEAFF | - | - | TRBJ1-1 | TRBV7-9
TGTGCCAGCAGCCCCCTTTATCTAGCCGCTTCCGACGAGCAGTACTTC | CASSPLYLAASDEQYF | - | once | TRBJ2-7 | TRBV14
TGTGCCAGCAGTGAACAGGGGGCTGGGACCGGGGAGCTGTTTTTT | CASSEQGAGTGELFF | TRBD1 | - | TRBJ2-2 | TRBV2
TGTGCCAGCAGCCACATCCGGGATGCCAACGAGCAGTACTTC | CASSHIRDANEQYF | - | - | TRBJ2-7 | TRBV4-2
TGTGCCAGCAGTTACTCGTCAGGGTCAAAGGAAAAACTGTTTTTT | CASSYSSGSKEKLFF | - | - | TRBJ1-4 | TRBV6-6
TGTGCCAGCAGTATAGACAGGGCCTCCCCAGAAGCTTTCTTT | CASSIDRASPEAFF | TRBD1 | - | TRBJ1-1 | TRBV2
TGTGCCAGCAGTACGGGGTGGCGGAATAATTCACCCCTCCACTTT | CASSTGWRNNSPLHF | - | once | TRBJ1-6 | TRBV27
TGTGCCAGCAGTTACTCGAAGGGCAGGGTCCACGAGCAGTACTTC | CASSYSKGRVHEQYF | - | - | TRBJ2-7 | TRBV6-5
TGTGCCAGCATGAGCGGCCACACCGGGGAGCTGTTTTTT | CASMSGHTGELFF | - | - | TRBJ2-2 | TRBV28
TGTGCCAGCAGCTTAGGAGTCAGATCCAATGAGCAGTTCTTC | CASSLGVRSNEQFF | - | - | TRBJ2-1 | TRBV13
TGTGCCAGCAGTGGCACAAAAGGACTCTACGAGCAGTACTTC | CASSGTKGLYEQYF | - | few | TRBJ2-7 | TRBV27
TGTGCCAGCAGTCCCGTACTAAAACCCCACGAGCAGTACTTC | CASSPVLKPHEQYF | - | - | TRBJ2-7 | TRBV2
TGTGCCAGCAGTTACCAATTTGGACAGTCCTATGGCTACACCTTC | CASSYQFGQSYGYTF | - | - | TRBJ1-2 | TRBV6-5
TGTGCCAGCAGCTTCAGGGATCCCTACGAGCAGTACTTC | CASSFRDPYEQYF | - | - | TRBJ2-7 | TRBV7-2
TGTGCCAGCAGCCCCGGTCCGAGACAGGCCTACGAGCAGTACTTC | CASSPGPRQAYEQYF | - | - | TRBJ2-7 | TRBV7-6
TGTGCCAGCAGAAACACAGGGGAAAGAAACACCATATATTTT | CASRNTGERNTIYF | TRBD1 | - | TRBJ1-3 | TRBV2
TGTGCCAGCAGTTACATGACTAGCGAAAAGTACGAGCAGTACTTC | CASSYMTSEKYEQYF | TRBD2 | - | TRBJ2-7 | TRBV6-6
TGTGCCAGTAAGGACAGGGGAGCCTATGGCTACACCTTC | CASKDRGAYGYTF | TRBD1 | - | TRBJ1-2 | TRBV19
TGTGCCAGCAGCCAACATACAGGGGGATGGATCGTGAACACTGAAGCTTTCTTT | CASSQHTGGWIVNTEAFF | TRBD1 | - | TRBJ1-1 | TRBV7-2
TGTGCCAGCGGCCGACAGGGAGCCTACAATGAGCAGTTCTTC | CASGRQGAYNEQFF | TRBD1 | - | TRBJ2-1 | TRBV2
TGTGCCAGCAGCGACCTATTAGGCTACACCTTC | CASSDLLGYTF | - | once | TRBJ1-2 | TRBV9
TGTGCCAGCAGCTTACAGGGGGCGGGGAACACCGGGGAGCTGTTTTTT | CASSLQGAGNTGELFF | TRBD1 | once | TRBJ2-2 | TRBV7-3
TGTGCCAGCAGCTTGGGACAGGGAGGGCATCAAGAGACCCAGTACTTC | CASSLGQGGHQETQYF | TRBD1 | - | TRBJ2-5 | TRBV7-3
TGTGCCAGCAGCTTAGGTACCGGGGACGAGCAGTACTTC | CASSLGTGDEQYF | - | - | TRBJ2-7 | TRBV7-9
TGTGCCAGCAGCCAAGAGGTTAGCGGCACTGAGCAGTTCTTC | CASSQEVSGTEQFF | - | - | TRBJ2-1 | TRBV4-2
TGTGCCAGCAGCTTGACGGGGAGGGCAGGGGCCCTTAGGGAGCAGTACTTC | CASSLTGRAGALREQYF | - | - | TRBJ2-7 | TRBV7-6
TGTGCCAGCAGACCATCTAGCGGGAGTCCCTACGAGCAGTACTTC | CASRPSSGSPYEQYF | TRBD2 | - | TRBJ2-7 | TRBV11-2
TGTGCCAGCAGCGAACAGGGGTGGGACGAGCAGTACTTC | CASSEQGWDEQYF | TRBD1 | few | TRBJ2-7 | TRBV9
TGCAGTGCCCTTGCGGACGAGCAGTACTTC | CSALADEQYF | - | - | TRBJ2-7 | TRBV20-1
TGTGCCACCGAGGGGAGGGGGGTGCGGGAAAAACTGTTTTTT | CATEGRGVREKLFF | - | - | TRBJ1-4 | TRBV6-1
TGTGCCTGGAGTCCACGGGAACCCGCCGGCTACACCTTC | CAWSPREPAGYTF | - | - | TRBJ1-2 | TRBV30
TGTGCCAGCAGTTTATTTGGGCAGGGTTCCTTCTCTGGGGCCAACGTCCTGACTTTC | CASSLFGQGSFSGANVLTF | - | - | TRBJ2-6 | TRBV27
TGTGCCAGCAGCCCTGGGACTAGCGGGGGGGCGGGCACAGATACGCAGTATTTT | CASSPGTSGGAGTDTQYF | TRBD2 | - | TRBJ2-3 | TRBV4-2
TGTGCCAGTAGTATGCAGGGATCGATCAACGAGCAGTACTTC | CASSMQGSINEQYF | - | - | TRBJ2-7 | TRBV19
TGTGCCAGCAGTGACGAAGTCCGACAGGGGGCCTACGAGCAGTACTTC | CASSDEVRQGAYEQYF | TRBD1 | - | TRBJ2-7 | TRBV2
TGTGCCAGCAGCTTAGCGGCGGGACAGGGGTTCAATGAGCAGTTCTTC | CASSLAAGQGFNEQFF | TRBD1 | - | TRBJ2-1 | TRBV7-6
TGTGCCAGCAGCTGGGGACAGGGAGGAAACACCATATATTTT | CASSWGQGGNTIYF | TRBD1 | once | TRBJ1-3 | TRBV7-2